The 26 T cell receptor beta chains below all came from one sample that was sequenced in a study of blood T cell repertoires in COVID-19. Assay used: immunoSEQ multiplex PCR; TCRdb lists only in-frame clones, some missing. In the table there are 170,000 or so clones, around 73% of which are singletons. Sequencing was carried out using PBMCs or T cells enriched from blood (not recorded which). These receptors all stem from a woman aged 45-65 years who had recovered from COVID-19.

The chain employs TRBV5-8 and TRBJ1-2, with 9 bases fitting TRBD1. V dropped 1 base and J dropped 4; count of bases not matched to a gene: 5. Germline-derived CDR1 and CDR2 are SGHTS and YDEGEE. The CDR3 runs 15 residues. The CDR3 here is CASSLRPGQGYGYTF. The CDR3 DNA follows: TGTGCCAGCAGCTTGAGACCGGGACAGGGCTATGGCTACACCTTC.

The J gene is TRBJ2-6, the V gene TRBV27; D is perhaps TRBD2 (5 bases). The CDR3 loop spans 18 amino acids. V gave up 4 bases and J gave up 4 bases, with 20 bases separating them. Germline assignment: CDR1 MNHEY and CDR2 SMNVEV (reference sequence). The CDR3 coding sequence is TGTGCCAGCAGTTCGAGTCCGGGGTTTCCTTCGGGGGCCAACGTCCTGACTTTC. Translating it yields CASSSSPGFPSGANVLTF.

The CDR3 reads CASGTGKDGYTF. The DNA of the CDR3 is TGTGCCAGCGGTACAGGGAAGGATGGCTACACCTTC. The chain couples TRBV28 to TRBJ1-2; TRBD1 is a possible D gene (6 bases). Germline loops: CDR1 MDHEN, CDR2 SYDVKM. Between the trimmed V and J ends, which lost 8 bases and 6 bases, there was a span of 13 bases. The CDR3 spans 12 residues.

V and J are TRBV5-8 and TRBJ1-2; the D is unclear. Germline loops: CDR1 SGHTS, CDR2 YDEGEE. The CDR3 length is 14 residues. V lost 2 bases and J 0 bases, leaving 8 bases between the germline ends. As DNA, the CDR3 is TGTGCCAGCAGCTTAAGGAGCACTAACTATGGCTACACCTTC. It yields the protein CASSLRSTNYGYTF.

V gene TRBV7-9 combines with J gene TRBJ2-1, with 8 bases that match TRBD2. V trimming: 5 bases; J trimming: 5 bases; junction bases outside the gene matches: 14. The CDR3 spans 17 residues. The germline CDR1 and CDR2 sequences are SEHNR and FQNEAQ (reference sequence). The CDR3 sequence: CASSGSGSRNPHNEQFF. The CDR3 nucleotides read TGTGCCAGCAGCGGGAGCGGGAGCAGGAATCCCCACAATGAGCAGTTCTTC. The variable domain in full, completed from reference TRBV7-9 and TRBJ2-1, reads DTGVSQNPRHKITKRGQNVTFRCDPISEHNRLYWYRQTLGQGPEFLTYFQNEAQLEKSRLLSDRFSAERPKGSFSTLEIQRTEQGDSAMYLCASSGSGSRNPHNEQFFGPGTRLTVL.

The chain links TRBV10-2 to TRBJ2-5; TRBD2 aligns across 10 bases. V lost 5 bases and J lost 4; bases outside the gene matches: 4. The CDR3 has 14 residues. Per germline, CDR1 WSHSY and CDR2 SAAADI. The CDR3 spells CASSSGRGRETQYF. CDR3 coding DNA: TGCGCCAGCAGTAGCGGGAGGGGTAGAGAGACCCAGTACTTC.

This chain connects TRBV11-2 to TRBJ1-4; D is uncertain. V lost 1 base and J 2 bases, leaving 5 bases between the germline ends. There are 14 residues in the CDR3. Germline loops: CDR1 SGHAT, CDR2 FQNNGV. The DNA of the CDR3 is TGTGCCAGCAGCTTAGCCTTGACTAATGAAAAACTGTTTTTT. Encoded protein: CASSLALTNEKLFF.

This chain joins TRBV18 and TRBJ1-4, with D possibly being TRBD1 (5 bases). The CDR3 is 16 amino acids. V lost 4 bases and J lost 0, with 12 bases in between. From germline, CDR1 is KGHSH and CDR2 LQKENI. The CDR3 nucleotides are TGTGCCAGCTCACGATCCCAGGGCGCAACTAATGAAAAACTGTTTTTT. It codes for CASSRSQGATNEKLFF.

CDR3 in DNA: TGTGCCAGCAGTTTATTACTCCCGGGTACCGGGGAGCTGTTTTTT. Translation gives CASSLLLPGTGELFF. This sequence joins TRBV27 and TRBJ2-2; no clear D. Trimming removed 1 base at V and 5 bases at J, with 11 bases between. CDR3 length: 15 residues. Germline V gene sequence: CDR1 MNHEY, CDR2 SMNVEV (reference sequence).

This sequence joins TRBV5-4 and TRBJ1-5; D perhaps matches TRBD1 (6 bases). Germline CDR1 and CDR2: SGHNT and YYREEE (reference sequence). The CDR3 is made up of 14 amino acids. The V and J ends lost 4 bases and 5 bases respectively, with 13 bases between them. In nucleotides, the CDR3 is TGTGCCAGCAGCAGGGAGGGGGGCGATCAGCCCCAGCATTTT. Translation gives CASSREGGDQPQHF.

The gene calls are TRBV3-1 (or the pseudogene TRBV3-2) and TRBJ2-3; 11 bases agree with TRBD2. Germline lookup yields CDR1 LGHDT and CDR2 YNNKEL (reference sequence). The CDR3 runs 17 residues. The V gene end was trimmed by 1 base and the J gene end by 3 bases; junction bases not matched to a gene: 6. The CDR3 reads CASSQGTTSGITDTQYF. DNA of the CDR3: TGTGCCAGCAGCCAAGGGACGACTAGCGGGATAACAGATACGCAGTATTTT.

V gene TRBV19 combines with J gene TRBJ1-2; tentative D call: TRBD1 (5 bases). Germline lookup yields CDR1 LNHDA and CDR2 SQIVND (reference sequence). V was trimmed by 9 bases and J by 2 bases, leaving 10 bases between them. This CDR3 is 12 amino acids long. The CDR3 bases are TGTGCCAGCAGACAGCCAAACTATGGCTACACCTTC. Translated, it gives CASRQPNYGYTF. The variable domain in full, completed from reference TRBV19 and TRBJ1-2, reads DGGITQSPKYLFRKEGQNVTLSCEQNLNHDAMYWYRQDPGQGLRLIYYSQIVNDFQKGDIAEGYSVSREKKESFPLTVTSAQKNPTAFYLCASRQPNYGYTFGSGTRLTVV.

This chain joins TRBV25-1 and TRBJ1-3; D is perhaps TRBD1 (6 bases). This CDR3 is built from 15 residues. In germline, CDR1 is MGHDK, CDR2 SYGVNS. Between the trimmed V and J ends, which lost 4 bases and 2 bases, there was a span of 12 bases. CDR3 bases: TGTGCCAGCAGTGTTGGGGGGGCAGCTGGAAACACCATATATTTT. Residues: CASSVGGAAGNTIYF.

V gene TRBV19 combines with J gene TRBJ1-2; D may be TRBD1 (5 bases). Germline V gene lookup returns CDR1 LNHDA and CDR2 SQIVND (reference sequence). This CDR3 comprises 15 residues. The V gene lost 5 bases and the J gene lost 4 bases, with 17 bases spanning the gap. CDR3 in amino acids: CASSAGGSRGYGYTF. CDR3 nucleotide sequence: TGTGCCAGTAGTGCCGGAGGGTCTAGGGGCTATGGCTACACCTTC.

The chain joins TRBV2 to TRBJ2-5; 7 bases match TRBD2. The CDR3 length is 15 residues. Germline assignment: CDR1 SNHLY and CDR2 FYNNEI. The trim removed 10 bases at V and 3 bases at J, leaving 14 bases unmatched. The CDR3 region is CATAAVEAGKETQYF. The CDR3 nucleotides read TGTGCCACCGCGGCGGTAGAAGCGGGAAAAGAGACCCAGTACTTC.

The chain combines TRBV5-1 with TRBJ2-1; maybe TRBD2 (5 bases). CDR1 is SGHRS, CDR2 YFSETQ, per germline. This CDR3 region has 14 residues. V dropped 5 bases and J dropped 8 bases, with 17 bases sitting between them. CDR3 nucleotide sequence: TGCGCCAGCAGGCGTTCTGTGGACTTCGATGAGCAGTTCTTC. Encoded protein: CASRRSVDFDEQFF.

The DNA of the CDR3 is TGTGCCAGCAGCTTAACGGCTAGCGGGAGGATCTACTTC. It is translated as CASSLTASGRIYF. The J gene is TRBJ2-5, the V gene TRBV7-3; 11 bases agree with TRBD2. Trimming took 0 bases from V and 14 from J; bases not matched to a gene: 5. Germline values: CDR1 SGHTA, CDR2 FQGTGA. The CDR3 consists of 13 residues.

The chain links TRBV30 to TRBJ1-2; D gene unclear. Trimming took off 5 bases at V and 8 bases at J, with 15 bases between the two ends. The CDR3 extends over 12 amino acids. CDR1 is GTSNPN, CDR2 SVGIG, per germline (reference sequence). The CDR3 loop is CAWDRRSLGYTF. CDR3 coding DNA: TGTGCCTGGGACCGGCGGTCTTTAGGCTACACCTTC.

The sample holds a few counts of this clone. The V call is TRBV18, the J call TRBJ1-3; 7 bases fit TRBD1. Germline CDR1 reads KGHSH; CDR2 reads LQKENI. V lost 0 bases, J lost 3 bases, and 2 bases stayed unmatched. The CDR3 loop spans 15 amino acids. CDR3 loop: CASSPPTGFGNTIYF. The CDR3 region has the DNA TGTGCCAGCTCACCACCGACAGGGTTTGGAAACACCATATATTTT.

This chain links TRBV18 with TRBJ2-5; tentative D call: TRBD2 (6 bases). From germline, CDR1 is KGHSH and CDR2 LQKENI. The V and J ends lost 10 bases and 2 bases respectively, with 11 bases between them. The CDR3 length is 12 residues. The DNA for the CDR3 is TGTGCCACCGGGACTCAACAAGAGACCCAGTACTTC. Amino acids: CATGTQQETQYF.

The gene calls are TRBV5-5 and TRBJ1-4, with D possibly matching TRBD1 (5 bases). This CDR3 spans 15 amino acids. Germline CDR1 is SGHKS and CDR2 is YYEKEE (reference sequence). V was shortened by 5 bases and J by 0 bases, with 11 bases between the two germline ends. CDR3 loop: CASRQQVATNEKLFF. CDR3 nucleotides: TGTGCCAGCAGGCAACAGGTTGCAACTAATGAAAAACTGTTTTTT.

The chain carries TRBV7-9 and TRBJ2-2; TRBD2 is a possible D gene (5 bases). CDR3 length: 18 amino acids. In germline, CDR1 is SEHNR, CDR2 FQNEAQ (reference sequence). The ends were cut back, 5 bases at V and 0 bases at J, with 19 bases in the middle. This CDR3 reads CASSRNIGRVPNTGELFF. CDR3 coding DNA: TGTGCCAGCAGCCGCAATATTGGGCGGGTCCCGAACACCGGGGAGCTGTTTTTT. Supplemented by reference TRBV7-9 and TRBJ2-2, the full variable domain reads DTGVSQNPRHKITKRGQNVTFRCDPISEHNRLYWYRQTLGQGPEFLTYFQNEAQLEKSRLLSDRFSAERPKGSFSTLEIQRTEQGDSAMYLCASSRNIGRVPNTGELFFGEGSRLTVL.

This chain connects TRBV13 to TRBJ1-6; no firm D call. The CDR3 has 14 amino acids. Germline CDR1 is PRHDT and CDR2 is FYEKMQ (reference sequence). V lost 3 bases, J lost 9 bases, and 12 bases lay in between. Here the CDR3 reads CASSFLERVSPLHF. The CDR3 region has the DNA TGTGCCAGCAGCTTTCTCGAGAGGGTTTCACCCCTCCACTTT.

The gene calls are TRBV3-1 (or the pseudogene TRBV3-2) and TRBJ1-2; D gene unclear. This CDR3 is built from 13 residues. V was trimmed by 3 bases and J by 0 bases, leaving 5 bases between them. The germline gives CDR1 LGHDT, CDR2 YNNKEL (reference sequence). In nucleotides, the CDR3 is TGTGCCAGCAGCCACAGGTCTAACTATGGCTACACCTTC. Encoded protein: CASSHRSNYGYTF.

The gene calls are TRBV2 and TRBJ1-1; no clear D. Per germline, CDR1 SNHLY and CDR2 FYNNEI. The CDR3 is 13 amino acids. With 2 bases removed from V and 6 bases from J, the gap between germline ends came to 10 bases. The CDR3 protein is CASSESGGSEAFF. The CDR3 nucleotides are TGTGCCAGCAGTGAAAGTGGAGGATCTGAAGCTTTCTTT.

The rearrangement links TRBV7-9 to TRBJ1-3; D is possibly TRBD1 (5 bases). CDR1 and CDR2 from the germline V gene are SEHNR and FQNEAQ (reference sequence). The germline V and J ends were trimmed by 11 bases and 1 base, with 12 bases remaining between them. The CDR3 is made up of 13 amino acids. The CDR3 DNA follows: TGTGCCCGCCAGGGTGCGTCTGGAAACACCATATATTTT. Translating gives CARQGASGNTIYF.